Shown below are 19 T cell receptor beta chains from a single sample sequenced in a study of blood T cell repertoires in COVID-19. The data were produced by immunoSEQ multiplex PCR, yet TCRdb's version contains in-frame clones alone and is incomplete. The sample yields under 250,000 clones, approximately 88% seen once. The material sequenced was peripheral blood. All receptors derive from a woman aged 30 to 39 with COVID-19, enrolled during active disease.

This clone was counted once. The chain couples TRBV20-1 to TRBJ2-1; 9 nucleotides agree with TRBD2. With 3 bases clipped from V and 7 bases from J, the junction kept 7 bases outside the gene matches. CDR1 and CDR2 from the germline V gene are DFQATT and SNEGSKA (reference sequence). The CDR3 runs 14 residues. CDR3 region: CSASRGTSKNEQFF. As DNA, the CDR3 is TGCAGTGCTAGTAGAGGGACTAGCAAGAATGAGCAGTTCTTC.

The chain links TRBV19 to TRBJ1-5; no definite D call. The CDR3 has 14 amino acids. Trimming cost V 0 bases and J 6 bases, with 9 bases left between them. Germline CDR1 LNHDA, CDR2 SQIVND (reference sequence). The CDR3: CASSIDKAGQPQHF. CDR3 nucleotide sequence: TGTGCCAGTAGTATAGATAAAGCTGGTCAGCCCCAGCATTTT.

V gene TRBV7-9 combines with J gene TRBJ1-2; TRBD1 is a possible D gene (5 bases). CDR3 size: 13 residues. The V and J ends lost 3 bases and 6 bases respectively, with 11 bases between them. Germline V gives CDR1 SEHNR, CDR2 FQNEAQ (reference sequence). The CDR3 here is CASSFSGSNGYTF. The CDR3 DNA sequence: TGTGCCAGCAGCTTTTCAGGGTCAAATGGCTACACCTTC.

The genes are TRBV3-1 (or the pseudogene TRBV3-2) and TRBJ2-1; 9 bases are a match to TRBD2. From germline, CDR1 is LGHDT and CDR2 YNNKEL (reference sequence). The CDR3 contains 15 residues. V shed 0 bases and J 4 bases; nucleotides not matched to a gene: 1. The DNA of the CDR3 is TGTGCCAGCAGCCAAGACAGCGGGGGGTACAATGAGCAGTTCTTC. Encoded protein: CASSQDSGGYNEQFF.

This sequence joins TRBV29-1 and TRBJ2-3; the D gene is possibly TRBD2 (6 bases). The length of the CDR3 is 14 residues. Looked up from germline, CDR1 is SQVTM and CDR2 is ANQGSEA. With 5 bases removed from V and 2 bases from J, the gap between germline ends came to 14 bases. CDR3 sequence reads: CSVPQAGTTDTQYF. CDR3 DNA sequence: TGCAGCGTTCCCCAGGCGGGGACCACAGATACGCAGTATTTT.

This chain joins TRBV13 and TRBJ2-3, with D possibly TRBD1 on 6 matching bases. The CDR3 runs 14 residues. The V end lost 6 bases, the J end lost 8 bases, and 18 bases lay between the germline ends. Germline loops: CDR1 PRHDT, CDR2 FYEKMQ (reference sequence). The CDR3 nucleotides are TGTGCCAGCAGATCTCGAGGGGGTAGGGGTACGCAGTATTTT. Translated, it gives CASRSRGGRGTQYF. Combining the CDR3 with reference TRBV13 and TRBJ2-3 gives the whole variable domain AAGVIQSPRHLIKEKRETATLKCYPIPRHDTVYWYQQGPGQDPQFLISFYEKMQSDKGSIPDRFSAQQFSDYHSELNMSSLELGDSALYFCASRSRGGRGTQYFGPGTRLTVL.

The chain employs TRBV4-2 and TRBJ1-6; 8 bases are a match to TRBD1. The CDR3 totals 16 residues. In germline, CDR1 is LGHNA, CDR2 YNFKEQ. V gave up 2 bases and J gave up 10 bases; unmatched junction bases: 10. The CDR3 DNA reads as TGTGCCAGCAGCCAACAGATGGACAGGGCTGGCTCACCCCTCCACTTT. Protein product: CASSQQMDRAGSPLHF.

The chain has TRBV11-3 and TRBJ2-7, with D tentatively TRBD2 (6 bases). Trimming shortened V by 5 bases and J by 5 bases, and 13 bases separated the two germline ends. Germline CDR1 and CDR2: SGHNT and YENEEA. This CDR3 comprises 13 residues. For the CDR3, the DNA is TGTGCCAGCAGCCCCCTAGCGAGACACGAGCAGTACGTC. Amino acid sequence: CASSPLARHEQYV.

The chain links TRBV11-3 to TRBJ1-1; 8 bases fit TRBD1. This CDR3 is 17 amino acids long. The V and J ends lost 2 bases and 4 bases, in that order; junction bases with no gene match: 12. Germline V lookup: CDR1 SGHNT, CDR2 YENEEA. The CDR3 DNA reads TGTGCCAGCAGCTTATACGGACAGGGATGGATGGGCACTGAAGCTTTCTTT. It codes for CASSLYGQGWMGTEAFF. The whole variable domain, filled in from reference TRBV11-3 and TRBJ1-1, reads EAGVVQSPRYKIIEKKQPVAFWCNPISGHNTLYWYLQNLGQGPELLIRYENEEAVDDSQLPKDRFSAERLKGVDSTLKIQPAELGDSAVYLCASSLYGQGWMGTEAFFGQGTRLTVV.

The chain carries TRBV28 and TRBJ1-5; a possible D gene is TRBD1 (6 bases). Trimming took off 2 bases at V and 6 bases at J, with 11 bases between the two ends. In germline, CDR1 is MDHEN, CDR2 SYDVKM. The length of the CDR3 is 14 residues. The CDR3 spells CASSLGAGAQPQHF. In DNA, the CDR3 is TGTGCCAGCAGTTTAGGGGCAGGGGCTCAGCCCCAGCATTTT.

The chain uses TRBV4-3 and TRBJ1-1, with TRBD1 as a possible D gene (5 bases). Trimming left V 4 bases short and J 0 bases short, with 18 bases between. The CDR3 covers 17 residues. Germline lookup yields CDR1 LGHNA and CDR2 YSLEER. The CDR3 sequence is CASSPMAQGRVNTEAFF. The CDR3 nucleotides read TGCGCCAGCAGCCCCATGGCCCAGGGTAGGGTGAACACTGAAGCTTTCTTT.

The chain employs TRBV7-2 and TRBJ1-1, with 7 bases fitting TRBD1. V shed 4 bases and J 1 base; nucleotides not matched to a gene: 12. This CDR3 has 17 residues. CDR1 SGHTA and CDR2 FQGNSA come from the germline V gene. The CDR3 here is CASSSPIRDRKNTEAFF. CDR3 DNA: TGTGCCAGCAGCTCCCCCATTCGGGACAGAAAGAACACTGAAGCTTTCTTT.

The CDR3 region is CASRLPGIRRETQYF. The CDR3, as DNA: TGTGCCAGCCGTCTCCCCGGGATCCGAAGAGAGACCCAGTACTTC. This chain links TRBV25-1 with TRBJ2-5; weak D call: TRBD2 (5 bases). The CDR3 runs to 15 residues. Trimming removed 8 bases from V and 4 bases from J, with 20 bases in between. Per the germline V gene, CDR1 is MGHDK and CDR2 is SYGVNS. The variable domain in full, completed from reference TRBV25-1 and TRBJ2-5, reads EADIYQTPRYLVIGTGKKITLECSQTMGHDKMYWYQQDPGMELHLIHYSYGVNSTEKGDLSSESTVSRIRTEHFPLTLESARPSHTSQYLCASRLPGIRRETQYFGPGTRLLVL.

V usage is TRBV4-3 and J usage is TRBJ2-7; 7 nucleotides agree with TRBD1. Germline CDR1 and CDR2: LGHNA and YSLEER. V lost 0 bases and J lost 3; bases outside the gene matches: 5. The CDR3 contains 15 residues. The CDR3 nucleotides are TGCGCCAGCAGCCAAGATTGGGACAGATACTACGAGCAGTACTTC. Protein: CASSQDWDRYYEQYF.

The chain joins TRBV5-4 to TRBJ1-2, with 9 bases that match TRBD1. The CDR3 is 13 residues long. V gave up 3 bases and J gave up 8 bases; unmatched junction bases: 5. From germline, CDR1 is SGHNT and CDR2 YYREEE (reference sequence). The CDR3 region is CASSWGQGRGYTF. DNA of the CDR3: TGTGCCAGCAGCTGGGGACAGGGACGGGGCTACACCTTC.

The V and J genes are TRBV30 and TRBJ1-4, with TRBD1 matching 8 bases. V shed 5 bases, J shed 6 bases, and the junction held 5 bases outside the gene matches. This CDR3 region has 13 residues. Germline V gene data show CDR1 as GTSNPN and CDR2 as SVGIG (reference sequence). The CDR3 here is CAWGQGGHEKLFF. The CDR3 DNA sequence: TGTGCCTGGGGACAGGGAGGGCATGAAAAACTGTTTTTT.

The V call is TRBV28, the J call TRBJ1-5, with D perhaps TRBD1 (5 bases). V was trimmed by 5 bases and J by 2 bases, leaving 13 bases between them. Germline CDR1 and CDR2: MDHEN and SYDVKM. The CDR3 covers 15 residues. For the CDR3, the DNA is TGTGCCAGCAGTCCGGGGGTTGGGGGCAATCAGCCCCAGCATTTT. Translating gives CASSPGVGGNQPQHF.

This clone showed up just once. This chain joins TRBV15 and TRBJ1-5; D unresolved. Trimming stripped 0 bases from V and 0 bases from J, with 3 bases between. Germline-derived CDR1 and CDR2 are LNHNV and YYDKDF (reference sequence). CDR3 length equals 14 residues. The CDR3 reads CATSRDYSNQPQHF. As DNA, the CDR3 is TGTGCCACCAGCAGAGACTATAGCAATCAGCCCCAGCATTTT.

The chain carries TRBV24-1 and TRBJ2-2; unclear D gene. Germline V gene lookup returns CDR1 KGHDR and CDR2 SFDVKD. V lost 3 bases, J lost 3 bases, and 19 bases lay in between. CDR3 length: 18 residues. CDR3 protein: CATSDNFLGSHYTGELFF. CDR3 in DNA: TGTGCCACCAGTGATAATTTCCTCGGGTCTCACTACACCGGGGAGCTGTTTTTT.